This TCR beta chain was found in a study of cytomegalovirus exposure and HLA in healthy donors (dated by TCRdb to 2016 to 2017). General notes on the study: According to an earlier analysis of 587 of the donors, some 180 million T cells yielded over 90 million unique TCR beta sequences and 276 Gb of sequence data. Approximately 300 gigabases of sequencing data and 91 million or so unique TCR sequences made up an early release that covered roughly 670 HLA-typed donors. A later genetic analysis used genome-wide SNP genotypes for about three fifths of the roughly 700 donors, treating that subset as a discovery cohort. The study combined high-throughput TCR immunosequencing, statistical association of individual TCRs with disease status, and machine learning to predict cytomegalovirus infection status. The study used immunosequencing to profile the T cell repertoires of 666 subjects and linked those repertoires to cytomegalovirus serostatus. Rather than drawing on any new phenotypic data, the later analysis identified candidate immune exposures from TCR beta sequences and the way those sequences occurred across donors. A separate validation cohort of roughly 120 different subjects was used in addition to the 666-subject first cohort. To study patterns of TCR occurrence, a later analysis re-analyzed previously published TCR beta repertoires from several hundred donors and added high-resolution HLA genotyping. Every discovery cohort repertoire had been produced on one sequencing platform. HLA typing covered class I and class II loci at four-digit resolution. The study aimed to test whether cataloging public T cell receptors could reveal signatures of past pathogen exposure. A handful of DR-DQ haplotypes were handled as single units for association and clustering because linkage in the cohort was strong. Across around 400 genotyped donors of the cohort, an average of 235,054 unique TCR beta nucleotide sequences per donor were sequenced, and approximately 17% of those sequences were non-productive. The number of donors typed differed by locus, with about 629-630 for A, B, C, DRB1 and DQB1, 522 for DQA1, over 600 for DPA1, and about 450 for DPB1. In an earlier analysis of a few hundred of the donors, high-throughput TCR beta sequencing was used to judge whether each TCR beta V gene segment behaved as functional or pseudogenic. Of the 350 to 450 genotyped donors, around 81% fell in the genetic ancestry cluster associated with self-reported Caucasian donors. Alongside the repertoire data, information on donor age, sex, ethnicity and CMV serostatus was compiled.

The cohort comprised fewer than 700 healthy bone marrow donors. Cohort members were all nominally healthy when sampled, although unrecorded immune exposures were likely present. The donor tested CMV seropositive and was one of the 289 seropositive cohort members. Each donor provided a peripheral blood sample, and peripheral blood mononuclear cells were used for TCR beta sequencing. The Qiagen DNeasy Blood Extraction Kit was used to extract genomic DNA from the blood cell samples. Results the study describes overall, beyond this receptor: Most TCR sequences were seen in very few donors, while some public TCRs were found in many individuals. Assigning TCR associations to individual alleles was difficult when HLA alleles, especially DR and DQ, strongly co-occurred. In vitro tests confirmed that a few of the cytomegalovirus-associated TCR beta chains recognize cytomegalovirus antigens. The authors suggested that the approach could potentially be generalized to other disease states and immunological phenotypes. Only TCR beta chains were sequenced in this cohort, and the absence of alpha or paired-chain data limited detectable features. A later genetic analysis associated a missense DCLRE1C variant with V-gene and J-gene trimming of TCR beta chains, and an independent cohort replicated the association. In the study, approximately 160 TCR beta chains were listed as associated with cytomegalovirus. Because HLA typing was unavailable for some donors at each locus, only the typed subset was used in association tests. In a later analysis, HLA-associated TCR beta chains showed more clonal expansion and lower generation probabilities than non-associated chains that were equally common. The earlier analysis of about 600 of the donors excluded roughly 16 rarely observed V segments, including chromosome 9 orphons, because counts were too low. In both the original and validation cohorts, the classifier was reported to diagnose cytomegalovirus status with high specificity and sensitivity. A later analysis reported that several top co-occurrence clusters appeared linked to parvovirus B19, influenza, CMV and Epstein-Barr virus. Linkage disequilibrium might explain the correlated functional status among segregating V segments, but an unknown experimental factor could not be ruled out. A further reported finding was that TCR beta sequences accurately predicted the HLA-A and HLA-B alleles for most subjects in the first cohort. In a later analysis, TCR association rates were found to vary across HLA loci, with the most associated TCRs seen for DRB1 alleles and the fewest for HLA-C alleles. The 87-base-pair reads could not distinguish some IMGT-functional V segments, including TRBV6-2 and TRBV6-3, so those segments were excluded. According to a later genetic analysis, donors in an Asian-associated ancestry cluster had fewer N-insertions in productive TCRs than the approximately 650-donor mean. For the cohort, immune exposure information was limited to CMV serostatus. A later analysis found that most CMV-associated TCR beta chains appeared HLA-restricted, with HLA associations seemingly driven largely by CMV exposure. Specific HLA alleles were associated with 15,000 to 20,000 TCR beta sequences at a false discovery rate of 0.05 in a later analysis. Roughly uniform sequencing depth across donors was assumed in presence/absence analyses, although this assumption may not hold. A group of highly shared sequence variants was considered likely to be a technical artifact of the sequencing pipeline. An earlier analysis of approximately 530 of the donors showed that most TCR beta V segments appeared in productive rearrangements either about 87% or about 30% of the time, which broadly matched IMGT annotations.

Looking up the germline V gene yields CDR1 SGHVS and CDR2 FNYEAQ. The junction shows trimming of 6 bases on V and 4 bases on J, plus 12 bases between the germline ends. From cysteine to phenylalanine, the CDR3 is 13 amino acids long. Only the CDR3 part of the read is kept: 39 bases, read in frame from the first base. The method was the immunoSEQ multiplex PCR assay. For the multiplex PCR, a mixture combining 60 forward primers for TCR Vbeta segments and 13 reverse primers for TCR Jbeta segments was used. The CDR3 region of rearranged TCR beta genes was amplified from genomic DNA by a multiplex PCR assay. The amplified TCR beta libraries were sequenced on the Illumina HiSeq System as 87-base-pair reads. The authors' analysis ran thus. A later analysis tallied roughly 78 million unique TCR beta chains across the 600 to 700 repertoires, and around 10 million of those chains were shared by two or more donors. Raw reads were error-corrected and collapsed into unique sequences with a nearest-neighbor algorithm that merged closely related sequences to remove PCR and sequencing errors. CDR3 sequences were aligned to IMGT reference sequences to assign V, D and J gene segments. For a sequence to be retained, a match of at least six nucleotides was required to both a V gene segment and a J gene segment. A rearrangement counted as productive if the CDR3 had no stop codons and remained in frame with V and J, and every other rearrangement counted as non-productive. Following IMGT convention, CDR3 was defined as the stretch from the second conserved V-encoded cysteine to the conserved J-encoded phenylalanine. The earlier analysis of about 620 of the donors excluded sequences that lacked an unambiguous match to a single V gene segment. In an earlier analysis of some 590 of the donors, a V segment was called functional when productive rearrangements were above 56.7%, and segregating when the standard deviation between donors exceeded 5%. A statistical classification framework was built to diagnose cytomegalovirus status from the catalog of TCR beta chain sequences. In a later analysis, TCR nucleotide sequences were compared against IMGT/GENE-DB human TR gene sequences so that V and J genes could be assigned. The TCRdist pipeline was used in a later analysis to assign CDR3 sequences and most-parsimonious VDJ recombination scenarios. In a later analysis, each TCR beta chain was defined by its CDR3 amino acid sequence together with its V-gene family, and reads without a unique V-gene family were excluded. In a later analysis, fewer than 600 highly shared, low-generation-probability nucleotide sequences were removed to address suspected cross-contamination and a sequencing artifact. In a later analysis, a clonal expansion index was calculated for each public chain from normalized within-repertoire ranks of inferred template counts. In a later analysis, generation probabilities were computed using a VDJ recombination model fitted to out-of-frame rearrangements, and the results were checked against IGoR. A later analysis scored TCR-TCR, TCR-HLA and TCR-CMV co-occurrence with hypergeometric tests, applying a repertoire-size bias correction to TCR pairs. In a later analysis, false discovery rates were estimated by permuting HLA or CMV assignments 20 times. In a later analysis, co-occurring TCRs were grouped with DBSCAN, and TCRdist sequence similarity was added when clustering was performed within HLA-allele-positive subsets. Co-occurrence clustering excluded repertoires with fewer than 30,000 or more than 120,000 public chains, plus five with anomalous nucleotide sharing. The immuneACCESS repertoire file appears here via TCRdb, limited to in-frame rearrangements. These files lack a portion of the clones; in checked studies, under half of the deficit traces to unresolved V genes, and the cause of the others is not known. V, J and clone size derive from that table, while D and trimming were established from the DNA sequence. This sample holds fewer than 90,000 clones; 70% were observed only once. The top ten clonotypes cover roughly 9.8% of the sample.

About this clone itself: What antigen it recognizes has not been identified. No qualities accompany the bases; no much larger clone lies one base away.

Input material: PBMCs. This TCR was sampled from a woman between 50 and 59 years old in good health and CMV-seropositive. This sequence uses TRBV7-6 and TRBJ1-2; the D region possibly corresponds to TRBD1 (5 bases align). In nucleotides, the sequence is TGTGCCAGCAGTCCCGACAGCTTCTATGGCTACACCTTC. Translated, it reads CASSPDSFYGYTF.